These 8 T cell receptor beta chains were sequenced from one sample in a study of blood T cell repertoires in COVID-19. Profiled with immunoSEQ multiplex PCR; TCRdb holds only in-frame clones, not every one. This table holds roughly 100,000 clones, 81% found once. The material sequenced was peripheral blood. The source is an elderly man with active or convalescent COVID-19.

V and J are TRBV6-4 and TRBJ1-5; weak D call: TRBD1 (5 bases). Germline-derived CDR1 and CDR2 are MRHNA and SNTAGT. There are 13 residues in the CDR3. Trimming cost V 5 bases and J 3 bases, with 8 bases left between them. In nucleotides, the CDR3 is TGTGCCAGCAGTCAGGGACTCAATCAGCCCCAGCATTTT. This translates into CASSQGLNQPQHF.

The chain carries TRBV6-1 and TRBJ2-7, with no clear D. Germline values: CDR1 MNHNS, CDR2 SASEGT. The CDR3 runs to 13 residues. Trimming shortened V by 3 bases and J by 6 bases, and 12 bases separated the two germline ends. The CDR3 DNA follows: TGTGCCAGCAGTGAGTTCCGGTCCCGCGAGCAGTACTTC. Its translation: CASSEFRSREQYF.

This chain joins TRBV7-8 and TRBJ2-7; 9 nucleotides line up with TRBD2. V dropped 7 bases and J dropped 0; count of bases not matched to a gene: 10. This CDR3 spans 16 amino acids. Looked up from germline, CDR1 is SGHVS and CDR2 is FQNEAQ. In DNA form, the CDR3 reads TGTGCCAGCACCCACCTCGGAGCGGGGGGCTCCTACGAGCAGTACTTC. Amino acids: CASTHLGAGGSYEQYF. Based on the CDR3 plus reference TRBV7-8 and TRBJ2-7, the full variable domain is GAGVSQSPRYKVAKRGQDVALRCDPISGHVSLFWYQQALGQGPEFLTYFQNEAQLDKSGLPSDRFFAERPEGSVSTLKIQRTQQEDSAVYLCASTHLGAGGSYEQYFGPGTRLTVT.

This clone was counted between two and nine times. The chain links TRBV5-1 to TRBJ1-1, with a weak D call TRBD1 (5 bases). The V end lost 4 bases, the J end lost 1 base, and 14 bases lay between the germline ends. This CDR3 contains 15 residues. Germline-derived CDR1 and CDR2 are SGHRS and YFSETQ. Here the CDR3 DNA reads TGCGCCAGCAGCCCCCGGGGGGGATCGAACACTGAAGCTTTCTTT. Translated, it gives CASSPRGGSNTEAFF.

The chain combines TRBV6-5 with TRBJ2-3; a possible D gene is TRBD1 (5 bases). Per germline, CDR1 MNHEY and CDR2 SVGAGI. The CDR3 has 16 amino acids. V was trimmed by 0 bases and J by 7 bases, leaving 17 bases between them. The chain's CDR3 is CASSYSSRGREYTQYF. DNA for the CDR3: TGTGCCAGCAGTTACTCGAGTAGGGGTCGCGAGTATACGCAGTATTTT.

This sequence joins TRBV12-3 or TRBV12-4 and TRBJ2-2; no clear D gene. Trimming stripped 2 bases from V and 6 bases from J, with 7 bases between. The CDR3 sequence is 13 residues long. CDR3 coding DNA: TGTGCCAGCAGTTTACGGGTTGCCGGGGAGCTGTTTTTT. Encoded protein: CASSLRVAGELFF.

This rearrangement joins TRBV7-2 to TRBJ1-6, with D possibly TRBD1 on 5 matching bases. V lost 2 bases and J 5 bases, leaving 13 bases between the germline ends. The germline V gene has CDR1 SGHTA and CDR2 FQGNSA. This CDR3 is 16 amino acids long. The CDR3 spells CASSLWAGSDNSPLHF. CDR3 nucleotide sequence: TGTGCCAGCAGCTTATGGGCAGGGTCTGATAATTCACCCCTCCACTTT.

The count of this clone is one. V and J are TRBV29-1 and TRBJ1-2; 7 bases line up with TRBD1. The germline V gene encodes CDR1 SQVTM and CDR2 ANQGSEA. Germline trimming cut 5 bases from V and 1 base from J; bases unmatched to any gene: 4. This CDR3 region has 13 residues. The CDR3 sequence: CSVTTGSNYGYTF. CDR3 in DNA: TGCAGCGTTACGACAGGGAGTAACTATGGCTACACCTTC.